Sequencing of this T cell receptor (beta chain) was carried out in a study of metastatic and nonmetastatic thyroid tumors (dated by TCRdb to the early 2020s). At the level of the whole study: Repertoires were compared across peripheral blood and tumor or nodule tissue samples from malignant and benign thyroid patients. Results and caveats for the whole study, not just this receptor: In both blood and tumor samples, malignant tumors were reported to have significantly higher TCR beta diversity than benign nodules.

No patient had received any treatment before thyroid surgery. Using T-cell receptor beta sequencing, the researchers looked back retrospectively at clinical samples from patients, gathered between about 2012 and 2019. Library preparation was by PCR. Sequencing was performed on an Illumina HiSeq 4000. High-throughput sequencing was used to profile the TCR beta-chain CDR3 region of each patient. On the study's bioinformatics: CDR3 differences across clinicopathological groups were used to build a classifier for discriminating distant-metastatic papillary thyroid cancer patients. The Shannon index was used to measure repertoire diversity, and the Morisita-Horn index was used to measure how similar tumor and blood repertoires were. The raw public reads went through TCRdb reprocessing: fastp at Q25, MiXCR clone calling, in-frame beta chains kept. These V and J calls originate from TCRdb's pipeline instead of the authors' own analysis. Within this sample are tens of thousands of clones, with about an eighth of them counted one time only. The ten largest make up approximately 10% of the sample.

V and J are truncated by 4 bases and 3 bases respectively, leaving an intervening sequence of 17 bases. The CDR3 spans 15 residues, from the cysteine through the phenylalanine. Only the CDR3 region is kept as DNA, spanning 45 bases read in frame from base 1. As encoded in the germline V gene, CDR1 is SGHRS while CDR2 is YFSETQ. About this clone: The specificity of this receptor is unknown. A much larger clone is a single base away; this may be a read error.

In this chain, TRBV5-1 is recombined with TRBJ2-7; D gene: possibly TRBD2, on 6 matching bases. This TCR was sampled from a female donor with papillary thyroid cancer or a benign thyroid nodule (not recorded which). Some clones in this sample may be carry-over from other donors' samples. Sequenced material: tumor tissue. The DNA sequence follows: TGCGCCAGCAGCCCGGGACGAGCGGGCCTCTACGAGCAGTACTTC. This sequence encodes CASSPGRAGLYEQYF.